One sample yielded the 14 T cell receptor beta chains listed below, sequenced in a study of cytomegalovirus exposure and HLA in healthy donors. The PCR contained 60 Vbeta and 13 Jbeta primers. Sequencing was performed with immunoSEQ multiplex PCR; in TCRdb, only in-frame clones are kept and a portion is missing. The data hold 150,000 to 200,000 clones, with around 77% observed a single time. The material sequenced was PBMCs. These receptor sequences come from a woman aged 40-49 years in good health and CMV-seronegative.

This chain links TRBV25-1 with TRBJ2-7, with D possibly matching TRBD1 (6 bases). Trimming shortened V by 6 bases and J by 7 bases, and 19 bases separated the two germline ends. The CDR3 is 14 amino acids. CDR1 and CDR2 from the germline V gene are MGHDK and SYGVNS. The CDR3 protein is CASSTHRVLGEQYF. The CDR3 DNA sequence: TGTGCCAGCAGCACTCACAGGGTATTGGGAGAGCAGTACTTC.

This clone is a singleton in its sample. V is TRBV28 and J is TRBJ1-5; D not resolved. Germline CDR1 is MDHEN and CDR2 is SYDVKM. The CDR3 extends over 16 amino acids. V was pared by 3 bases and J by 6 bases, with 18 bases between. The CDR3 loop is CASSLGLSAGSQPQHF. The CDR3 bases are TGTGCCAGCAGTTTGGGTCTTTCCGCGGGGAGTCAGCCCCAGCATTTT.

J is TRBJ2-4 and V is TRBV30, with 7 bases aligning to TRBD1. Germline V gene lookup returns CDR1 GTSNPN and CDR2 SVGIG (reference sequence). V gave up 7 bases and J gave up 3 bases; unmatched junction bases: 9. The CDR3 covers 14 residues. In nucleotides, the CDR3 is TGTGCCTTCGACAGGGATATTGGCAAAAACATTCAGTACTTC. This encodes CAFDRDIGKNIQYF.

V is TRBV30 and J is TRBJ1-1; D call uncertain. V was pared by 3 bases and J by 2 bases, with 7 bases between. This CDR3 has 12 residues. Germline assignment: CDR1 GTSNPN and CDR2 SVGIG (reference sequence). The CDR3 region is CAWSVFNTEAFF. The DNA for the CDR3 is TGTGCCTGGAGCGTATTTAACACTGAAGCTTTCTTT.

This clone was seen only a few times. The rearrangement uses TRBV2 and TRBJ1-1; 10 bases line up with TRBD1. CDR1 is SNHLY and CDR2 is FYNNEI in the germline V gene. The J segment lost 4 bases and the V segment lost 8 bases, leaving 7 bases of the junction unmatched. This CDR3 is built from 14 residues. CDR3 nucleotide sequence: TGTGCCAGCGGCATCGGACAGGGGGGCACTGAAGCTTTCTTT. As protein: CASGIGQGGTEAFF.

The V gene is TRBV5-1, the J gene TRBJ2-7, with TRBD2 identical over 10 bases. V was pared by 4 bases and J by 4 bases, with 8 bases of the junction left unmatched. The CDR3 loop spans 15 amino acids. Germline CDR1 reads SGHRS; CDR2 reads YFSETQ. The CDR3 bases are TGCGCCAGCAGCCCGGATCTAGCGGGAGAATACGAGCAGTACTTC. It translates to CASSPDLAGEYEQYF. Full variable domain (missing parts from reference TRBV5-1 and TRBJ2-7): KAGVTQTPRYLIKTRGQQVTLSCSPISGHRSVSWYQQTPGQGLQFLFEYFSETQRNKGNFPGRFSGRQFSNSRSEMNVSTLELGDSALYLCASSPDLAGEYEQYFGPGTRLTVT.

The rearrangement joins TRBV19 to TRBJ2-3; TRBD1 matches 7 bases. The CDR3 is 15 amino acids. Unmatched junction bases numbered 9, after V lost 7 bases and J lost 2 bases. CDR1 is LNHDA and CDR2 is SQIVND in the germline V gene (reference sequence). For the CDR3, the DNA is TGTGCCAGTACCAGAGGGACAGACGTCACAGATACGCAGTATTTT. Residues: CASTRGTDVTDTQYF.

V gene TRBV10-3 combines with J gene TRBJ2-7, with a weak D call TRBD2 (6 bases). Per germline, CDR1 ENHRY and CDR2 SYGVKD. Trimming removed 8 bases at V and 6 bases at J, with 20 bases between. CDR3 length equals 14 residues. The CDR3 here is CAIAIPETSSEQYF. CDR3 DNA: TGTGCCATCGCTATCCCCGAGACTAGTAGCGAGCAGTACTTC.

The chain couples TRBV7-9 to TRBJ1-3; 10 nucleotides line up with TRBD1. J lost 0 bases, V lost 4 bases, and 6 bases had no gene match. This CDR3 has 17 amino acids. Germline CDR1 reads SEHNR; CDR2 reads FQNEAQ (reference sequence). For the CDR3, the DNA is TGTGCCAGCAGCTCCGAGCGGACAGGGGGCTCTGGAAACACCATATATTTT. Translation: CASSSERTGGSGNTIYF.

This chain links TRBV28 with TRBJ1-1; the D is unclear. Trimming left V 6 bases short and J 7 bases short, with 21 bases between. The CDR3 has 15 residues. Germline values: CDR1 MDHEN, CDR2 SYDVKM. CDR3 nucleotide sequence: TGTGCCAGCAGCTCTCTCTCTACATTAGGGAGTGAAGCTTTCTTT. Amino acid sequence: CASSSLSTLGSEAFF.

The chain employs TRBV19 and TRBJ1-4; possibly TRBD1 for D (6 bases). The germline gives CDR1 LNHDA, CDR2 SQIVND (reference sequence). CDR3 length: 15 amino acids. V lost 5 bases, J lost 8 bases, and 18 bases lay in between. CDR3 protein: CASSAQQGNGEKLFF. CDR3 in DNA: TGTGCCAGTAGTGCCCAACAGGGAAACGGAGAAAAACTGTTTTTT.

The chain links TRBV5-4 to TRBJ2-1, with D perhaps matching TRBD2 (5 bases). Deletions cut 3 bases from V and 3 bases from J, with 13 bases between. The CDR3 contains 15 residues. Germline V gene data show CDR1 as SGHNT and CDR2 as YYREEE (reference sequence). For the CDR3, the DNA is TGTGCCAGCAGCTCCGGCAGCGGAGTCTACAATGAGCAGTTCTTC. Its protein product is CASSSGSGVYNEQFF.

The chain employs TRBV6-6 and TRBJ1-2; 7 bases align to TRBD1. Germline values: CDR1 MNHNY, CDR2 SVGAGI (reference sequence). This CDR3 is 15 amino acids long. Germline trimming cut 5 bases from V and 8 bases from J; bases unmatched to any gene: 14. The CDR3 DNA reads as TGTGCCAGCAGTAGACTAGGGGGCGAGGGTGGCGGCTACACCTTC. Amino acid sequence: CASSRLGGEGGGYTF.

The chain links TRBV27 to TRBJ2-1, with 9 positions matching TRBD1. This CDR3 is built from 15 residues. Unmatched junction bases numbered 8, after V lost 5 bases and J lost 6 bases. Germline V gene lookup returns CDR1 MNHEY and CDR2 SMNVEV (reference sequence). CDR3 region: CASSGSGTGSNEQFF. The CDR3 nucleotides read TGTGCCAGCAGTGGCTCCGGGACAGGGAGCAATGAGCAGTTCTTC.